Following are 28 T cell receptor beta chains from one sample sequenced in a study of shared clonotypes between healthy human individuals. Measured with immunoSEQ multiplex PCR; TCRdb has only the in-frame clones, and not every one. The sample lists hundreds of thousands of clones; around 96% were seen once. CD45RO-negative, CCR7-positively selected cells formed the naive CD8 fraction, excluding terminally differentiated effector memory CD45RA+ cells. Material: naive CD8+ T cells sorted from blood. These receptors all stem from a woman younger than 45 in good health.

The chain combines TRBV7-3 with TRBJ2-1; 7 nucleotides agree with TRBD1. The trim removed 4 bases at V and 7 bases at J, leaving 7 bases unmatched. Germline loops: CDR1 SGHTA, CDR2 FQGTGA. The CDR3 spans 14 residues. CDR3 protein: CASSSDRRPNEQFF. The CDR3 DNA reads TGTGCCAGCAGCTCGGACAGGCGGCCGAATGAGCAGTTCTTC.

This chain links TRBV25-1 with TRBJ2-3; 8 positions match TRBD2. This CDR3 contains 16 residues. Germline loops: CDR1 MGHDK, CDR2 SYGVNS. V shed 8 bases, J shed 4 bases, and the junction held 14 bases outside the gene matches. CDR3 region: CASQLSGLVGADTQYF. The CDR3 region has the DNA TGTGCCAGCCAGCTTTCGGGACTAGTAGGCGCAGATACGCAGTATTTT.

This chain connects TRBV7-9 to TRBJ2-5; 7 positions agree with TRBD2. TRBJ2-7 matches the DNA end more closely, so the J call is doubtful. The germline V gene encodes CDR1 SEHNR and CDR2 FQNEAQ (reference sequence). The CDR3 is made up of 18 amino acids. CDR3 region: CASSPGREGRYNVHEQYF. The CDR3 region has the DNA TGTGCCAGCAGCCCTGGGAGGGAAGGACGGTACAATGTCCACGAGCAGTACTTC.

This chain links TRBV28 with TRBJ1-5, with 7 bases aligning to TRBD1. V gave up 6 bases and J gave up 7 bases; unmatched junction bases: 6. The CDR3 totals 13 residues. CDR1 and CDR2 (germline): MDHEN, SYDVKM. CDR3 DNA: TGTGCCAGCAGCCCGACAGGGATGCAGCCCCAGCATTTT. Amino acids: CASSPTGMQPQHF.

This sequence joins TRBV7-9 and TRBJ2-1; 10 positions match TRBD2. Germline loops: CDR1 SEHNR, CDR2 FQNEAQ (reference sequence). The CDR3 has 17 residues. V lost 4 bases, J lost 8 bases, and 14 bases stayed unmatched. For the CDR3, the DNA is TGTGCCAGCAGCTCCGGCTCACTAGCGGGGACTGACTATGAGCAGTTCTTC. It translates to CASSSGSLAGTDYEQFF.

This rearrangement joins TRBV13 to TRBJ2-1; 7 nucleotides align to TRBD1. Germline loops: CDR1 PRHDT, CDR2 FYEKMQ (reference sequence). Germline trimming cut 5 bases from V and 0 bases from J; bases unmatched to any gene: 7. CDR3 length: 16 residues. The CDR3 here is CASSTPTGSSYNEQFF. CDR3 in DNA: TGTGCCAGCAGCACCCCGACAGGGAGCTCCTACAATGAGCAGTTCTTC.

The chain couples TRBV25-1 to TRBJ1-1, with unresolved D. Trimming removed 1 base at V and 5 bases at J, with 14 bases between. The CDR3 loop spans 15 amino acids. Germline CDR1 and CDR2: MGHDK and SYGVNS. The CDR3: CASSEFGARSTEAFF. In DNA, the CDR3 is TGTGCCAGCAGTGAATTTGGCGCGCGGTCGACTGAAGCTTTCTTT.

The chain is built from TRBV27 and TRBJ2-5; no firm D call. V lost 5 bases and J lost 0, with 7 bases in between. Germline assignment: CDR1 MNHEY and CDR2 SMNVEV (reference sequence). The CDR3 covers 13 residues. The DNA of the CDR3 is TGTGCCAGCAGTCCCATTGACCAAGAGACCCAGTACTTC. Translating it yields CASSPIDQETQYF.

This chain links TRBV5-6 with TRBJ1-4; D unclear. V lost 3 bases and J lost 10, with 10 bases in between. Germline CDR1 and CDR2: SGHDT and YYEEEE. The CDR3 loop spans 12 amino acids. The CDR3 reads CASSWRDGKLFF. CDR3 in DNA: TGTGCCAGCAGCTGGCGAGATGGAAAACTGTTTTTT.

For this clone: The same CDR3 arises from other DNA sequences in this sample as well. V usage is TRBV28 and J usage is TRBJ2-7; TRBD2 aligns across 10 bases. The germline CDR1 and CDR2 sequences are MDHEN and SYDVKM. After removal of 3 bases from V and 4 bases from J, the junction contained 3 bases not matched to a gene. The CDR3 consists of 14 residues. Written as DNA, the CDR3 is TGTGCCAGCAGTTTCTCTAGCGGGAGTTACGAGCAGTACTTC. Translation: CASSFSSGSYEQYF.

The rearrangement links TRBV7-9 to TRBJ2-1; TRBD2 agrees at 9 bases. J was trimmed by 8 bases and V by 1 base; bases with no gene match: 3. The CDR3 runs to 14 residues. Per germline, CDR1 SEHNR and CDR2 FQNEAQ (reference sequence). Here the CDR3 DNA reads TGTGCCAGCAGCTTAGTAGGCGGGAGGGATGAGCAGTTCTTC. Its translation: CASSLVGGRDEQFF.

The V gene is TRBV23-1, the J gene TRBJ2-7, with 7 bases matching TRBD2. TRBV23-1 carries the ORF label, with uncertain function. V trimming: 0 bases; J trimming: 0 bases; junction bases outside the gene matches: 8. This CDR3 is 17 amino acids long. The CDR3 region has the DNA TGCGCCAGCAGTCAATCCATCGGGCTAGCGGACTCCTACGAGCAGTACTTC. Protein product: CASSQSIGLADSYEQYF.

The V and J genes are TRBV6-5 and TRBJ2-1, with D possibly TRBD2 on 6 matching bases. Trimming removed 0 bases at V and 4 bases at J, with 10 bases between. Germline values: CDR1 MNHEY, CDR2 SVGAGI. There are 15 residues in the CDR3. The chain's CDR3 is CASSYSWTNYNEQFF. As DNA, the CDR3 is TGTGCCAGCAGTTACTCATGGACTAATTACAATGAGCAGTTCTTC.

CDR3: CASSTDGSRFF. In DNA, the CDR3 is TGTGCCAGCAGCACTGACGGATCTCGTTTCTTT. The genes are TRBV7-9 and TRBJ1-1, with D uncertain. The CDR3 sequence is 11 residues long. The germline gives CDR1 SEHNR, CDR2 FQNEAQ (reference sequence). V lost 5 bases, J lost 13 bases, and 14 bases lay in between.

CDR3 nucleotide sequence: TGTGCCAGCAGTCCGGGGACTAGCGGGAGGGTTGCCGAGCAGTACTTC. This sequence encodes CASSPGTSGRVAEQYF. The chain recombines TRBV27 with TRBJ2-7; the match to TRBD2 covers 16 bases. With 5 bases clipped from V and 6 bases from J, the junction kept 7 bases outside the gene matches. The germline V gene encodes CDR1 MNHEY and CDR2 SMNVEV (reference sequence). This CDR3 has 16 amino acids.

This chain joins TRBV10-2 and TRBJ1-2, with TRBD1 as a possible D gene (5 bases). Germline CDR1 WSHSY, CDR2 SAAADI. The CDR3 totals 17 residues. Trimming shortened V by 2 bases and J by 2 bases, and 18 bases separated the two germline ends. The CDR3 loop is CASSEHLRQGLNYGYTF. The CDR3, as DNA: TGCGCCAGCAGTGAGCATTTAAGGCAGGGCCTAAACTATGGCTACACCTTC.

This clone was recorded a few times. Other nucleotide sequences in the sample specify the same CDR3. The rearrangement links TRBV5-4 to TRBJ2-7; no definite D call. Deletions cut 0 bases from V and 0 bases from J, with 4 bases between. The CDR3 covers 13 residues. Looked up from germline, CDR1 is SGHNT and CDR2 is YYREEE (reference sequence). Written as DNA, the CDR3 is TGTGCCAGCAGCTTGGGCAGCTCCTACGAGCAGTACTTC. Translating gives CASSLGSSYEQYF.

The rearrangement joins TRBV7-3 to TRBJ2-6; unclear D gene. CDR1 is SGHTA, CDR2 FQGTGA, per germline. The CDR3 contains 18 residues. Trimming removed 0 bases at V and 0 bases at J, with 12 bases between. CDR3 sequence (DNA): TGTGCCAGCAGCTTAACCTCAGGCGGTATCTCTGGGGCCAACGTCCTGACTTTC. Translation gives CASSLTSGGISGANVLTF.

This clone was observed a single time. J is TRBJ1-2 and V is TRBV7-6; no reliable D call. The germline V and J ends were trimmed by 4 bases and 2 bases, with 8 bases remaining between them. Germline CDR1 and CDR2: SGHVS and FNYEAQ. CDR3 length equals 13 residues. The CDR3 DNA is TGTGCCAGCAGCTCTGCGAAAAACTATGGCTACACCTTC. Its protein is CASSSAKNYGYTF.

The chain links TRBV5-1 to TRBJ2-7, with 10 bases that match TRBD2. V was pared by 0 bases and J by 2 bases, with 8 bases of the junction left unmatched. Germline CDR1 is SGHRS and CDR2 is YFSETQ. CDR3 length: 17 amino acids. This CDR3 is CASSLAPSGRSAYEQYF. The CDR3 bases are TGCGCCAGCAGCTTGGCCCCTAGCGGGAGATCGGCCTACGAGCAGTACTTC.

This clone was recorded only once. The chain joins TRBV19 to TRBJ1-1, with 10 positions matching TRBD1. Losses at the gene ends were 3 bases for V and 5 bases for J; bases not matched to a gene: 12. This CDR3 contains 17 residues. CDR1 LNHDA and CDR2 SQIVND come from the germline V gene (reference sequence). The CDR3 DNA sequence: TGTGCCAGTAGTATCCCCTTAGACAGGGGGCGGGTAACTGAAGCTTTCTTT. Protein sequence: CASSIPLDRGRVTEAFF.

V and J are TRBV27 and TRBJ2-3, with D uncertain. V shed 6 bases and J shed 2 bases, with 6 bases lying between them. The CDR3 contains 12 residues. Germline-derived CDR1 and CDR2 are MNHEY and SMNVEV (reference sequence). The CDR3 bases are TGTGCCAGCAGGGAAGACACAGATACGCAGTATTTT. Amino acids: CASREDTDTQYF.

A note on this clone: Other DNA sequences in the sample encode the same CDR3. V usage is TRBV4-1 and J usage is TRBJ2-2, with 9 bases identical to TRBD2. CDR1 is MGHRA, CDR2 YSYEKL, per germline. The V segment lost 3 bases and the J segment 3 bases; nucleotides outside the gene matches: 2. This CDR3 spans 15 amino acids. The CDR3 sequence: CASSQLAGDTGELFF. In nucleotides, the CDR3 is TGCGCCAGCAGCCAGTTAGCGGGAGACACCGGGGAGCTGTTTTTT.

The chain couples TRBV13 to TRBJ2-3; 9 bases fit TRBD1. Per the germline V gene, CDR1 is PRHDT and CDR2 is FYEKMQ (reference sequence). V lost 4 bases, J lost 1 base, and 0 bases stayed unmatched. The CDR3 length is 14 residues. CDR3 region: CASSWTGGTDTQYF. The CDR3 DNA is TGTGCCAGCAGCTGGACAGGGGGCACAGATACGCAGTATTTT.

V and J are TRBV6-1 and TRBJ1-2; 8 bases align to TRBD1. This CDR3 region has 15 residues. With 7 bases clipped from V and 6 bases from J, the junction kept 13 bases outside the gene matches. Germline V gene sequence: CDR1 MNHNS, CDR2 SASEGT. CDR3 DNA: TGTGCCAGCATCGACGACCTACAGGGGGGGGATGGCTACACCTTC. Its protein product is CASIDDLQGGDGYTF.

The chain couples TRBV6-5 to TRBJ2-7; tentative D call: TRBD1 (5 bases). Per the germline V gene, CDR1 is MNHEY and CDR2 is SVGAGI. The V end lost 6 bases, the J end lost 6 bases, and 15 bases lay between the germline ends. This CDR3 spans 13 amino acids. The CDR3, as DNA: TGTGCCAGCAGGCCCCCTACAGGCCTCGAGCAGTACTTC. It yields the protein CASRPPTGLEQYF.

The V gene is TRBV6-1, the J gene TRBJ2-5; 13 bases line up with TRBD2. CDR3 length: 15 residues. The germline V gene encodes CDR1 MNHNS and CDR2 SASEGT. J lost 5 bases, V lost 7 bases, and 7 bases had no gene match. The CDR3 DNA reads TGTGCCAGCACCACTAGCGGGAGGGCCTGGGAGACCCAGTACTTC. It specifies CASTTSGRAWETQYF.

This rearrangement joins TRBV27 to TRBJ2-1; 8 bases map to TRBD2. V dropped 0 bases and J dropped 8; count of bases not matched to a gene: 6. Germline V gene lookup returns CDR1 MNHEY and CDR2 SMNVEV (reference sequence). The CDR3 runs 15 residues. This chain's CDR3 is CASSLSVAGRDEQFF. The CDR3 DNA is TGTGCCAGCAGTTTATCGGTAGCGGGGAGAGATGAGCAGTTCTTC.